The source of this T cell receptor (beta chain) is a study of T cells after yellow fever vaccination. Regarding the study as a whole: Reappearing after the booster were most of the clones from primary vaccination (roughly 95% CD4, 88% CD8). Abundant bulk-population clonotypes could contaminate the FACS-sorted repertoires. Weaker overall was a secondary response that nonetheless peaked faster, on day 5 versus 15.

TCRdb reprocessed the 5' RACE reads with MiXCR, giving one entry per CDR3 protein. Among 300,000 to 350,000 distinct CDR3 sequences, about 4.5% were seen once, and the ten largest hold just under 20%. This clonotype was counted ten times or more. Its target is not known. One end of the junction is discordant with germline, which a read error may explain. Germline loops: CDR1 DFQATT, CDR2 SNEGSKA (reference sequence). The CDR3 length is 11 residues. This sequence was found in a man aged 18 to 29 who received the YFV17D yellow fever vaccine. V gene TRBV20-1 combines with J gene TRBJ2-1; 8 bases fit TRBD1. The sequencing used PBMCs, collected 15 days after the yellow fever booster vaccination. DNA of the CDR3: TGCAGTGCTAGATTCCGGGACAGGCACCTCTTC. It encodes CSARFRDRHLF.